This T cell receptor (beta chain) came from a study of blood T cell repertoires in COVID-19 (dated by TCRdb to about 2020). Turning to the overall study: Samples from collaborators originated in the United States, Italy and Spain and spanned both the acute and convalescent phases of COVID-19. The dataset comprised deeply sampled blood TCRbeta repertoires from subjects exposed to, actively infected with, or recovered from COVID-19. Samples were obtained from the ongoing ImmuneRACE study (first 160 participants) and from 1,254 subjects provided by 6 global collaborators. Sample metadata almost always included a de-identified subject ID, COVID-19 status, age in years and sex. Where HLA class I and class II types were available, the types were taken from metadata supplied by the sample provider, not from assay-based typing. The material from the prospective study consisted of cDNA or gDNA derived from T cells, B-cell-depleted T cells, or PBMCs. A freely available public database, intended as a resource for researchers studying the immune response to SARS-CoV-2, is where the repertoires were released. Results and caveats for the whole study, not just this receptor: How much clinical and demographic metadata was included differed by source and by participant, and the metadata was provided uncurated.

The germline V and J ends show losses of 2 bases and 3 bases respectively, and no gene match explains 10 bases of the junction. From the cysteine up to the phenylalanine, the CDR3 has a length of 17 residues. This entry keeps only the CDR3 DNA: 51 bases, framed from base 1. CDR1 and CDR2, looked up from the germline V gene, are LGHNA and YSLEER. As for this clone: The antigen it recognizes is unknown. Base qualities are not provided; no much larger clone lies one nucleotide away.

Each collaborating institution followed its own protocols to collect whole blood in K2EDTA tubes. Collaborator samples were shipped for TCRbeta analysis as frozen whole blood, isolated PBMCs, or DNA extracted from either sample type. TCRbeta CDR3 regions were amplified from genomic DNA using the immunoSEQ Assay, a bias-controlled multiplex PCR. The study's own analysis went as follows. Nucleated cell counts per sample were estimated from amplification of reference gene primers within the assay. To quantify the absolute abundance of each unique TCRbeta CDR3 rearrangement, sequence reads were collapsed and filtered. For each sample, productive Simpson clonality was calculated as the square root of Simpson's diversity index over productive rearrangements. TCRdb stores this immuneACCESS table with in-frame sequences only. Part of the clones is absent; in the studies checked, under half of the shortfall reflects unresolved V genes, and no reason is known for the rest. V, J and clone size reflect that table, while D and trimming were determined from the DNA. The sample has fewer than 180,000 clones on record, roughly nine tenths of them singletons. The top ten clones comprise 3.5% to 4.5% of the sample.

Sequenced material: peripheral blood. In this chain, TRBV4-3 is recombined with TRBJ2-7; TRBD2 matches 10 bases in the middle. This TCR was sampled from a woman in her sixties with active or convalescent COVID-19. The nucleotide sequence reads as follows: TGCGCCAGCAGCCAAACCTTCCTAGCGGGGGCGATCTACGAGCAGTACTTC. It codes for CASSQTFLAGAIYEQYF.